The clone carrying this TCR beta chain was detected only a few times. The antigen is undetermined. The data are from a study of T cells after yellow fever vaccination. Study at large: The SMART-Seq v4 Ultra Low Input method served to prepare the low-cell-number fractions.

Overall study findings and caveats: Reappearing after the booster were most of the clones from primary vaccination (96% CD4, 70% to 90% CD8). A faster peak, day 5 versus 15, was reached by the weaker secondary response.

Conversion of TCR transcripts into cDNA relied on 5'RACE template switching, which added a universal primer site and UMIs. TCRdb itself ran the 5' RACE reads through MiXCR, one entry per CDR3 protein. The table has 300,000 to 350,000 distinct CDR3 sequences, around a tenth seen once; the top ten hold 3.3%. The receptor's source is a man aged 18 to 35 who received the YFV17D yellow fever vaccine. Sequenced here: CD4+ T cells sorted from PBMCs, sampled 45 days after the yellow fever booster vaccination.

In nucleotides, the CDR3 is TGTGCCAGCAGCGACGGGACCCTAAATTATCAGCCCCAGCATTTT. Protein sequence: CASSDGTLNYQPQHF. The chain couples TRBV5-5 to TRBJ1-5; D perhaps matches TRBD1 (5 bases). The CDR3 has 15 residues. Germline loops: CDR1 SGHKS, CDR2 YYEKEE (reference sequence). V gave up 4 bases and J gave up 5 bases, with 16 bases separating them.